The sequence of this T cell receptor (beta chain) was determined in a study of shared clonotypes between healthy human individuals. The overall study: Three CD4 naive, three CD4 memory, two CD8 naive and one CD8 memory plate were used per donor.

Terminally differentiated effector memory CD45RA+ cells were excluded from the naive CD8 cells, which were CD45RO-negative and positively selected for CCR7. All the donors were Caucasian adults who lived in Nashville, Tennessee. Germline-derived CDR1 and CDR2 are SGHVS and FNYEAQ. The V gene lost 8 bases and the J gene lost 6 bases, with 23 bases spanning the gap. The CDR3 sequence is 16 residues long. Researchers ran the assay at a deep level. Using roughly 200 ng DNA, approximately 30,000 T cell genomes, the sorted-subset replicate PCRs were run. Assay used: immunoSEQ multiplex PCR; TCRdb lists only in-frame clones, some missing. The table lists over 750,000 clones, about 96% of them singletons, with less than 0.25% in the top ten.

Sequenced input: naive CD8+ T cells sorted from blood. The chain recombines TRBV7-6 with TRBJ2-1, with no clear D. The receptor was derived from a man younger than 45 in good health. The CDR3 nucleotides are TGTGCCAGCGTAAGGTCCTACGGCGGATTCGCCAATGAGCAGTTCTTC. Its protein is CASVRSYGGFANEQFF.